This T cell receptor (beta chain) was sequenced for a study of patients and donors after allogeneic stem cell transplantation. From the RT-PCR reads, TCRdb called clonotypes with MiXCR, one entry per CDR3 protein. The table shows around 160,000 distinct CDR3 sequences, with approximately 30% occurring only once. Germline trimming cut 5 bases from V and 3 bases from J; bases unmatched to any gene: 9. The CDR3 consists of 16 residues. The V gene's germline CDR1 is MNHEY and CDR2 SVGAGI. Sequencing input: blood, either unsorted or a sorted T cell fraction (not recorded which). The origin of this receptor is a human donor who was either an allogeneic HSCT recipient or a stem cell or donor lymphocyte infusion donor (not recorded which). It is not recorded whose cells these are; they may come from a transplant donor. This sequence joins TRBV6-5 and TRBJ2-3; 9 bases line up with TRBD2. The CDR3 bases are TGTGCCAGCAGTCTCGGCGGTAGCGGGAGTACAGATACGCAGTATTTT. This translates into CASSLGGSGSTDTQYF.